These 17 T cell receptor beta chains share one sample of origin, sequenced in a study of T cells in Graves' hyperthyroidism and ophthalmopathy. Amplified TCR beta CDR3 regions derived from RNA transcripts. The HTBI set primed first-round TCR CDR3 RT-PCR. TCRdb passed the multiplex PCR reads through MiXCR, listing each CDR3 protein once. The sample has tens of thousands of distinct CDR3 sequences, roughly 49% seen once. Sequenced: peripheral blood or thyroid tissue (not recorded which). Receptors were obtained from a woman between 50 and 59 years old with Graves' hyperthyroidism.

Concerning this clonotype: The CDR3 does not close with the conserved phenylalanine or tryptophan, likely indicating a read error. It is unclear where the CDR3 begins or ends on the DNA, so no DNA is shown, and the CDR3 is as TCRdb lists it. The chain recombines TRBV30 with TRBJ1-2; the table gives TRBD1 as D, unverified against the DNA. The CDR3 has 13 amino acids, counting both end residues. Germline lookup yields CDR1 GTSNPN and CDR2 SVGIG (reference sequence). The CDR3 reads CAWSGGGIAMPHL.

The sample holds many counts of this clonotype. This chain links TRBV30 with TRBJ2-6; no definite D call. Germline CDR1 reads GTSNPN; CDR2 reads SVGIG (reference sequence). The CDR3 has 13 amino acids. V dropped 3 bases and J dropped 4 bases, with 7 bases sitting between them. The CDR3 DNA is TGTGCCTGGAGGTCGGCAGGGGCCAACGTCCTGACTTTC. Translated: CAWRSAGANVLTF. Drawing the rest from reference TRBV30 and TRBJ2-6, the complete variable domain is SQTIHQWPATLVQPVGSPLSLECTVEGTSNPNLYWYRQAAGRGLQLLFYSVGIGQISSEVPQNLSASRPQDRQFILSSKKLLLSDSGFYLCAWRSAGANVLTFGAGSRLTVL.

The chain employs TRBV7-6 and TRBJ2-7; D could derive from TRBD1 or TRBD2 (6 bases each). Trimming cost V 6 bases and J 3 bases, with 15 bases left between them. This CDR3 spans 14 amino acids. The germline CDR1 and CDR2 sequences are SGHVS and FNYEAQ. The CDR3: CASSYGGTNYEQYF. For the CDR3, the DNA is TGTGCCAGCAGTTACGGAGGGACAAACTACGAGCAGTACTTC.

The gene calls are TRBV29-1 and TRBJ1-2; no definite D call. This CDR3 has 14 residues. Germline V lookup: CDR1 SQVTM, CDR2 ANQGSEA. V lost 0 bases and J lost 6, with 14 bases in between. The CDR3 DNA is TGCAGCGTTGAAGATCAGGTCGTGGGAGATGGCTACACCTTC. Translation gives CSVEDQVVGDGYTF.

This chain links TRBV29-1 with TRBJ2-5, with 13 bases that match TRBD2. The ends lost 3 bases at V and 4 bases at J; junction bases unmatched: 11. Per the germline V gene, CDR1 is SQVTM and CDR2 is ANQGSEA. The CDR3 runs 17 residues. Here the CDR3 reads CSVDLGTSGKGTETQYF. CDR3 bases: TGCAGCGTTGACCTGGGGACTAGCGGGAAGGGTACAGAGACCCAGTACTTC.

As to this clonotype: One base away lies a much larger clone, so this may be a sequencing read error. Lacking the conserved final phenylalanine or tryptophan, this CDR3 likely reflects a read error. The V and J genes are TRBV15 and TRBJ1-2; no clear D. The V gene lost 2 bases and the J gene lost 3 bases, with 7 bases spanning the gap. The CDR3 extends over 13 amino acids. Per the germline V gene, CDR1 is LNHNV and CDR2 is YYDKDF (reference sequence). CDR3 sequence: CATSRTADYGYTL. The CDR3 coding sequence is TGTGCCACCAGCAGAACCGCAGACTATGGCTACACCCTC.

The chain carries TRBV28 and TRBJ2-7, with a weak D call TRBD1 (6 bases). Trimming took off 8 bases at V and 0 bases at J, with 23 bases between the two ends. CDR3 length: 17 amino acids. Germline CDR1 MDHEN, CDR2 SYDVKM. The CDR3 DNA follows: TGTGCCAGCCGGGACATAGGTTCGATAAGGAGCTCCTACGAGCAGTACTTC. Amino acids: CASRDIGSIRSSYEQYF. Together with reference TRBV28 and TRBJ2-7, the CDR3 gives the full variable domain: DVKVTQSSRYLVKRTGEKVFLECVQDMDHENMFWYRQDPGLGLRLIYFSYDVKMKEKGDIPEGYSVSREKKERFSLILESASTNQTSMYLCASRDIGSIRSSYEQYFGPGTRLTVT.

This clonotype was counted ten times or more. A much larger clone lies one base from this, so it may be a read error. The V gene is TRBV5-1, the J gene TRBJ2-6; weak D call: TRBD1 (6 bases). Between the trimmed V and J ends, which lost 6 bases and 0 bases, there was a span of 16 bases. The CDR3 runs 17 residues. From germline, CDR1 is SGHRS and CDR2 YFSETQ. The CDR3 reads CASNFGQRPSGANVLTF. In nucleotides, the CDR3 is TGCGCCAGCAACTTCGGACAGCGCCCCTCTGGGGCCAACGTCCTGACTTTC.

This clonotype showed up many times. V is TRBV27 and J is TRBJ1-2; D may be TRBD1 (6 bases). Germline CDR1 is MNHEY and CDR2 is SMNVEV (reference sequence). This CDR3 has 12 residues. Trimming took 4 bases from V and 8 from J, leaving 11 bases between them. CDR3 nucleotide sequence: TGTGCCAGCAGTTCGACAGGAGGGGGCTACACCTTC. Translating gives CASSSTGGGYTF.

For this clonotype: This may stem from a read error, because a much larger clone lies one nucleotide away. This chain links TRBV6-1 with TRBJ1-2, with TRBD1 matching over 7 bases. This CDR3 has 14 amino acids. The germline V gene encodes CDR1 MNHNS and CDR2 SASEGT. The ends lost 6 bases at V and 7 bases at J; junction bases unmatched: 11. For the CDR3, the DNA is TGTGCCAGCAGCCTCGTCGGGGCAGGGGGTGGCTACACCTTC. Translated: CASSLVGAGGGYTF.

A remark on this clonotype: A read error may be the cause here, since a much bigger clone is one base away. This is likely a read error, given that the CDR3 carries no conserved phenylalanine or tryptophan at its end. V gene TRBV2 combines with J gene TRBJ2-7; 8 nucleotides align to TRBD1. This CDR3 has 15 amino acids. Unmatched junction bases numbered 11, after V lost 8 bases and J lost 2 bases. CDR1 SNHLY and CDR2 FYNNEI come from the germline V gene. Here the CDR3 reads CASGELGQGTYEQYL. The CDR3 region has the DNA TGTGCCAGCGGGGAACTTGGACAGGGAACCTACGAGCAGTACCTC.

Many counts were recorded for this clonotype. This rearrangement joins TRBV13 to TRBJ1-2; tentative D call: TRBD1 (6 bases). The length of the CDR3 is 18 residues. The germline V gene has CDR1 PRHDT and CDR2 FYEKMQ (reference sequence). V lost 0 bases, J lost 2 bases, and 19 bases lay in between. The CDR3 sequence is CASSLGREGTPKNYGYTF. CDR3 DNA: TGTGCCAGCAGCTTAGGCAGGGAGGGGACACCGAAGAACTATGGCTACACCTTC. Full variable domain (outside the CDR3, taken from reference TRBV13 and TRBJ1-2): AAGVIQSPRHLIKEKRETATLKCYPIPRHDTVYWYQQGPGQDPQFLISFYEKMQSDKGSIPDRFSAQQFSDYHSELNMSSLELGDSALYFCASSLGREGTPKNYGYTFGSGTRLTVV.

At least ten counts were recorded for this clonotype. The V gene is TRBV28, the J gene TRBJ2-7; 10 nucleotides match TRBD1. CDR1 MDHEN and CDR2 SYDVKM come from the germline V gene. This CDR3 comprises 14 residues. V lost 6 bases, J lost 7 bases, and 9 bases stayed unmatched. CDR3 region: CASRTGTGVREQYF. CDR3 DNA sequence: TGTGCCAGCAGGACCGGGACAGGGGTTCGGGAGCAGTACTTC.

The chain links TRBV7-3 to TRBJ1-1; D unresolved. CDR3 length: 13 residues. Between the trimmed V and J ends, which lost 4 bases and 1 base, there was a span of 7 bases. Germline CDR1 reads SGHTA; CDR2 reads FQGTGA. The DNA of the CDR3 is TGTGCCAGCAGCTCTTACACGAACACTGAAGCTTTCTTT. Its translation: CASSSYTNTEAFF.

This clonotype was counted many times. The chain has TRBV5-6 and TRBJ2-2; maybe TRBD1 (6 bases). V lost 4 bases, J lost 4 bases, and 20 bases lay in between. The CDR3 is made up of 17 amino acids. The germline V gene has CDR1 SGHDT and CDR2 YYEEEE. The CDR3 loop is CASSREAGAFSTGELFF. CDR3 DNA sequence: TGTGCCAGCAGCCGGGAAGCAGGGGCCTTTTCCACCGGGGAGCTGTTTTTT.

This clonotype was seen ten or more times. The chain carries TRBV14 and TRBJ2-7, with TRBD2 identical over 11 bases. After removal of 2 bases from V and 1 base from J, the junction contained 4 bases not matched to a gene. Looked up from germline, CDR1 is SGHDN and CDR2 is FVKESK. CDR3 length: 16 amino acids. CDR3 sequence: CASSQLAGGGSYEQYF. The CDR3 DNA follows: TGTGCCAGCAGCCAACTAGCGGGAGGAGGATCCTACGAGCAGTACTTC. The variable domain in full, completed from reference TRBV14 and TRBJ2-7, reads EAGVTQFPSHSVIEKGQTVTLRCDPISGHDNLYWYRRVMGKEIKFLLHFVKESKQDESGMPNNRFLAERTGGTYSTLKVQPAELEDSGVYFCASSQLAGGGSYEQYFGPGTRLTVT.

This clonotype was seen a single time. A junction end diverges from the germline sequence, so it may reflect a read error. The chain links TRBV4-1 to TRBJ1-2; D gene uncertain. The germline V gene has CDR1 MGHRA and CDR2 YSYEKL. The CDR3 is made up of 14 amino acids. The CDR3 nucleotides read TGTGCCAGCAGCCAGGATCGGGGAGCCTATGGCTACACCTTC. It encodes CASSQDRGAYGYTF.